The 29 T cell receptor beta chains below come from one sample, sequenced in a study of ipilimumab plus nivolumab after autologous stem cell transplantation. The repertoire was sequenced with immunoSEQ multiplex PCR; TCRdb's copy has only in-frame clones and lacks some. The data show fewer than 20,000 clones, with over 75% seen just once and around 20% held by the top ten. The specimen was PBMCs, collected in a trial of ipilimumab plus nivolumab as post-transplant consolidation. The receptors were gathered from a male donor with diffuse large B-cell lymphoma.

The chain combines TRBV7-3 with TRBJ2-1, with 14 bases identical to TRBD2. The CDR3 has 15 residues. J was trimmed by 7 bases and V by 5 bases; bases with no gene match: 4. Germline-derived CDR1 and CDR2 are SGHTA and FQGTGA. The DNA for the CDR3 is TGTGCCAGCAGCCGAGGGACTAGCGGGAGAAATGAGCAGTTCTTC. Its translation is CASSRGTSGRNEQFF.

This chain joins TRBV5-1 and TRBJ2-5; D uncertain. Per germline, CDR1 SGHRS and CDR2 YFSETQ. This CDR3 region has 16 residues. V lost 0 bases, J lost 1 base, and 13 bases lay in between. In DNA form, the CDR3 reads TGCGCCAGCAGCTTGGAGGGCAGGACCGCCCAAGAGACCCAGTACTTC. It codes for CASSLEGRTAQETQYF.

The V and J genes are TRBV5-1 and TRBJ2-2; 7 bases match TRBD1. Germline CDR1 is SGHRS and CDR2 is YFSETQ. J was trimmed by 4 bases and V by 4 bases; bases with no gene match: 4. There are 14 residues in the CDR3. CDR3 amino acids: CASSRQGITGELFF. The CDR3 DNA sequence: TGCGCCAGCAGCAGACAGGGAATCACCGGGGAGCTGTTTTTT.

The chain recombines TRBV7-2 with TRBJ2-7, with TRBD2 matching 8 bases. Germline V gene sequence: CDR1 SGHTA, CDR2 FQGNSA. The V segment lost 1 base and the J segment 6 bases; nucleotides outside the gene matches: 11. The CDR3 is 16 amino acids. The CDR3 here is CASSLDPTSVRGEQYF. Written as DNA, the CDR3 is TGTGCCAGCAGCTTAGACCCGACTAGCGTTAGAGGCGAGCAGTACTTC. Drawing the rest from reference TRBV7-2 and TRBJ2-7, the complete variable domain is GAGVSQSPSNKVTEKGKDVELRCDPISGHTALYWYRQSLGQGLEFLIYFQGNSAPDKSGLPSDRFSAERTGGSVSTLTIQRTQQEDSAVYLCASSLDPTSVRGEQYFGPGTRLTVT.

The chain has TRBV7-9 and TRBJ1-3; 11 bases map to TRBD1. The CDR3 spans 15 residues. With 4 bases clipped from V and 2 bases from J, the junction kept 1 base outside the gene matches. Germline CDR1 SEHNR, CDR2 FQNEAQ (reference sequence). The CDR3 DNA sequence: TGTGCCAGCAGCTCGGGACAGGGGGCTGGAAACACCATATATTTT. It translates to CASSSGQGAGNTIYF.

The CDR3 DNA is TGTGCCAGCAGCTTCGGGGGACAGGGAGTTTGGACCCAGTACTTC. The encoded protein is CASSFGGQGVWTQYF. V and J are TRBV5-6 and TRBJ2-5, with TRBD1 matching 9 bases. Germline V gene data show CDR1 as SGHDT and CDR2 as YYEEEE. V gave up 2 bases and J gave up 7 bases; unmatched junction bases: 9. This CDR3 region has 15 residues.

This chain joins TRBV4-1 and TRBJ1-2; D is uncertain. There are 15 residues in the CDR3. The V end lost 1 base, the J end lost 5 bases, and 14 bases lay between the germline ends. CDR1 is MGHRA and CDR2 is YSYEKL in the germline V gene. The DNA of the CDR3 is TGCGCCAGCAGCCAAGCCGGTCCGAGTTCTTATGGCTACACCTTC. Encoded protein: CASSQAGPSSYGYTF.

V is TRBV27 and J is TRBJ2-7, with TRBD1 matching 11 bases. J was trimmed by 3 bases and V by 3 bases; bases with no gene match: 4. The CDR3 spans 15 residues. Per the germline V gene, CDR1 is MNHEY and CDR2 is SMNVEV (reference sequence). The CDR3 region has the DNA TGTGCCAGCAGTTTTGGAGGGACAGGGGGCTACGAGCAGTACTTC. Its protein is CASSFGGTGGYEQYF.

V gene TRBV27 combines with J gene TRBJ2-2, with 8 bases identical to TRBD2. CDR3 size: 15 residues. J lost 5 bases, V lost 5 bases, and 7 bases had no gene match. Germline CDR1 and CDR2: MNHEY and SMNVEV (reference sequence). CDR3 region: CASSLAGVGTGELFF. CDR3 DNA: TGTGCCAGCAGTCTAGCGGGCGTTGGGACCGGGGAGCTGTTTTTT.

This chain joins TRBV30 and TRBJ1-2, with D hard to call. V dropped 0 bases and J dropped 1 base, with 6 bases sitting between them. The CDR3 contains 13 residues. Germline-derived CDR1 and CDR2 are GTSNPN and SVGIG (reference sequence). The CDR3 loop reads CAWSVGSNYGYTF. CDR3 sequence (DNA): TGTGCCTGGAGTGTTGGTAGTAACTATGGCTACACCTTC.

This rearrangement joins TRBV27 to TRBJ2-2; no firm D call. In germline, CDR1 is MNHEY, CDR2 SMNVEV (reference sequence). The V end lost 2 bases, the J end lost 1 base, and 2 bases lay between the germline ends. The CDR3 runs 13 residues. CDR3 amino acids: CASSLMNTGELFF. CDR3 sequence (DNA): TGTGCCAGCAGTTTAATGAACACCGGGGAGCTGTTTTTT.

J is TRBJ2-5 and V is TRBV4-1, with TRBD1 identical over 9 bases. Germline loops: CDR1 MGHRA, CDR2 YSYEKL. The trim removed 0 bases at V and 6 bases at J, leaving 8 bases unmatched. This CDR3 region has 16 residues. CDR3 loop: CASSQDDRGLLKTQYF. CDR3 DNA: TGCGCCAGCAGCCAAGACGACAGGGGGTTGTTGAAGACCCAGTACTTC.

The chain carries TRBV27 and TRBJ2-7; D might be TRBD2 (6 bases). The length of the CDR3 is 13 residues. V dropped 5 bases and J dropped 6 bases, with 14 bases sitting between them. Germline V gene lookup returns CDR1 MNHEY and CDR2 SMNVEV (reference sequence). CDR3 loop: CASSQGLPGEQYF. The CDR3 coding sequence is TGTGCCAGCAGTCAGGGACTCCCTGGCGAGCAGTACTTC.

Here the CDR3 DNA reads TGTGCCAGCAGCCGACAGGGGGCTTACGAGCAGTACTTC. Residues: CASSRQGAYEQYF. The rearrangement links TRBV7-2 to TRBJ2-7, with 10 bases fitting TRBD1. V lost 5 bases to trimming and J lost 4 bases; unmatched junction nucleotides: 2. Germline assignment: CDR1 SGHTA and CDR2 FQGNSA. The CDR3 extends over 13 amino acids. Based on the CDR3 plus reference TRBV7-2 and TRBJ2-7, the full variable domain is GAGVSQSPSNKVTEKGKDVELRCDPISGHTALYWYRQSLGQGLEFLIYFQGNSAPDKSGLPSDRFSAERTGGSVSTLTIQRTQQEDSAVYLCASSRQGAYEQYFGPGTRLTVT.

This chain uses TRBV10-1 with TRBJ1-1; tentative D call: TRBD1 (5 bases). Germline V CDR1 and CDR2: WNHNN, SYGVQD (reference sequence). The germline V and J ends were trimmed by 2 bases and 11 bases, with 12 bases remaining between them. This CDR3 has 12 residues. CDR3 loop: CASSERGLSAFF. In nucleotides, the CDR3 is TGCGCCAGCAGTGAGAGGGGACTTTCGGCTTTCTTT.

Only one count was recorded for this clone. The chain carries TRBV18 and TRBJ2-7, with TRBD2 matching 12 bases. This CDR3 spans 17 amino acids. Germline CDR1 is KGHSH and CDR2 is LQKENI. The ends lost 5 bases at V and 4 bases at J; junction bases unmatched: 12. CDR3: CASSTTSLAGGGYEQYF. The DNA of the CDR3 is TGTGCCAGCTCAACTACCTCTCTAGCGGGAGGGGGATACGAGCAGTACTTC.

The CDR3 is CATSRDGGAGTGELFF. DNA of the CDR3: TGTGCCACCAGCAGAGACGGGGGGGCGGGGACCGGGGAGCTGTTTTTT. The chain is built from TRBV15 and TRBJ2-2; TRBD2 matches at 8 bases. The CDR3 runs to 16 residues. The germline V gene encodes CDR1 LNHNV and CDR2 YYDKDF (reference sequence). Losses at the gene ends were 0 bases for V and 5 bases for J; bases not matched to a gene: 5.

The chain carries TRBV21-1 and TRBJ1-1; the D call in the table, TRBD1, was not verified against the DNA. TRBV21-1 is designated a pseudogene. The length of the CDR3 is 15 residues. The CDR3 DNA follows: TGTGCCAGCAGCAAAGTAGGGGGACAGGGTGATGAAGCTTTCTTT. Translated, it gives CASSKVGGQGDEAFF.

The gene calls are TRBV7-9 and TRBJ1-2, with 8 nucleotides matching TRBD1. Germline assignment: CDR1 SEHNR and CDR2 FQNEAQ (reference sequence). Unmatched junction bases numbered 6, after V lost 1 base and J lost 8 bases. The CDR3 is 14 amino acids. As DNA, the CDR3 is TGTGCCAGCAGCTTAGGCACAGGGGGTGGAGGCTACACCTTC. Translating it yields CASSLGTGGGGYTF.

The chain recombines TRBV27 with TRBJ2-5; D not resolved. The CDR3 length is 15 residues. CDR1 MNHEY and CDR2 SMNVEV come from the germline V gene (reference sequence). The V and J ends lost 5 bases and 5 bases respectively, with 18 bases between them. The CDR3 loop is CASSTRRQTGETQYF. The CDR3 DNA sequence: TGTGCCAGCAGTACGAGACGCCAAACCGGGGAGACCCAGTACTTC.

The chain uses TRBV14 and TRBJ1-6; no clear D. Looked up from germline, CDR1 is SGHDN and CDR2 is FVKESK. Deletions cut 3 bases from V and 0 bases from J, with 9 bases between. The CDR3 contains 16 residues. This CDR3 reads CASSQARGSYNSPLHF. The CDR3 DNA sequence: TGTGCCAGCAGCCAGGCGCGGGGCTCCTATAATTCACCCCTCCACTTT.

This chain joins TRBV11-2 and TRBJ1-1; no firm D call. Between the trimmed V and J ends, which lost 6 bases and 11 bases, there was a span of 19 bases. The germline V gene encodes CDR1 SGHAT and CDR2 FQNNGV. This CDR3 has 13 amino acids. This CDR3 is CASSTGLGSKAFF. CDR3 bases: TGTGCCAGCAGTACCGGGTTGGGTAGTAAGGCTTTCTTT. Full variable domain (outside the CDR3, taken from reference TRBV11-2 and TRBJ1-1): EAGVAQSPRYKIIEKRQSVAFWCNPISGHATLYWYQQILGQGPKLLIQFQNNGVVDDSQLPKDRFSAERLKGVDSTLKIQPAKLEDSAVYLCASSTGLGSKAFFGQGTRLTVV.

The genes are TRBV29-1 and TRBJ2-2, with 8 bases identical to TRBD1. Unmatched junction bases numbered 6, after V lost 6 bases and J lost 3 bases. The V gene's germline CDR1 is SQVTM and CDR2 ANQGSEA. CDR3 length equals 14 residues. CDR3 sequence (DNA): TGCAGCGTGCGCAGGGGGCGCGACACCGGGGAGCTGTTTTTT. It encodes CSVRRGRDTGELFF.

V gene TRBV4-2 combines with J gene TRBJ2-2; TRBD1 aligns across 7 bases. Germline assignment: CDR1 LGHNA and CDR2 YNFKEQ. Germline trimming cut 6 bases from V and 6 bases from J; bases unmatched to any gene: 4. This CDR3 contains 13 residues. The DNA of the CDR3 is TGTGCCAGCAGACAGGGGTCGTCCGGGGAGCTGTTTTTT. This gives the protein CASRQGSSGELFF.

The rearrangement joins TRBV19 to TRBJ2-3; possible D gene TRBD2, 5 bases. The germline CDR1 and CDR2 sequences are LNHDA and SQIVND (reference sequence). The V end lost 2 bases, the J end lost 0 bases, and 9 bases lay between the germline ends. The CDR3 covers 15 residues. The CDR3 region has the DNA TGTGCCAGTAGTATAAGAGTAGCGAGCACAGATACGCAGTATTTT. Amino acids: CASSIRVASTDTQYF. Complete variable domain (other parts from reference TRBV19 and TRBJ2-3): DGGITQSPKYLFRKEGQNVTLSCEQNLNHDAMYWYRQDPGQGLRLIYYSQIVNDFQKGDIAEGYSVSREKKESFPLTVTSAQKNPTAFYLCASSIRVASTDTQYFGPGTRLTVL.

In this sample, this clone turned up a few times. The V and J genes are TRBV21-1 and TRBJ1-1. TRBV21-1 is listed as a pseudogene. This CDR3 has 15 residues. The CDR3 region is CASSGRGGWNTEAFF. In nucleotides, the CDR3 is TGTGCCAGCAGCGGACGAGGAGGGTGGAACACTGAAGCTTTCTTT.

Note on this clone: At the DNA level, this CDR3 is encoded by other sequences in the same sample as well. V and J are TRBV6-6 and TRBJ1-1; 8 bases line up with TRBD1. Germline assignment: CDR1 MNHNY and CDR2 SVGAGI (reference sequence). V trimming: 0 bases; J trimming: 3 bases; junction bases outside the gene matches: 3. The CDR3 length is 15 residues. CDR3 DNA sequence: TGTGCCAGCAGTTACTCGCCGACAGGGGACACTGAAGCTTTCTTT. Translation gives CASSYSPTGDTEAFF.

The V call is TRBV4-3, the J call TRBJ2-2; D is perhaps TRBD1 (6 bases). CDR3 length: 16 residues. CDR1 and CDR2 from the germline V gene are LGHNA and YSLEER. Trimming took off 2 bases at V and 4 bases at J, with 14 bases between the two ends. CDR3 sequence reads: CASSQLGQGLTGELFF. CDR3 in DNA: TGCGCCAGCAGCCAATTGGGGCAGGGGCTCACCGGGGAGCTGTTTTTT.

This chain links TRBV9 with TRBJ2-2; unclear D gene. Germline V gives CDR1 SGDLS, CDR2 YYNGEE. The V end was cut by 0 bases, the J end by 3 bases, with 3 bases between. The CDR3 is made up of 13 amino acids. The CDR3 region has the DNA TGTGCCAGCAGCGTAGCCCACACCGGGGAGCTGTTTTTT. Translating gives CASSVAHTGELFF.